The clone carrying this TCR beta chain has ten or more counts. What it binds is unknown. CDR3 size: 16 residues. V shed 5 bases and J shed 2 bases, with 15 bases lying between them. Germline values: CDR1 KGHDR, CDR2 SFDVKD. The data were obtained in a study of identical twins. General study findings and limits: Researchers caution that invariant MAIT and iNKT cells could partly confound zero-insertion analyses. Memory repertoires showed no such pattern, whereas abundant cord blood beta clonotypes carried fewer insertions. For monozygotic twins, models underestimated out-of-frame TCR alpha sharing.

TCRdb recomputed calls from the 5' RACE reads with MiXCR, one row per CDR3 protein. Among 350,000 to 450,000 distinct CDR3 sequences, less than 20% were seen once, and the ten largest hold roughly 12%. The gene calls are TRBV24-1 and TRBJ2-1; possible D gene TRBD2, 6 bases. The sequence was collected from a man aged 45-65 years in good health. The sequencing input was naive T cells sorted from blood. CDR3 in amino acids: CATSAIAGGTYNEQFF. The CDR3 coding sequence is TGTGCCACCAGTGCCATAGCCGGGGGAACCTACAATGAGCAGTTCTTC.